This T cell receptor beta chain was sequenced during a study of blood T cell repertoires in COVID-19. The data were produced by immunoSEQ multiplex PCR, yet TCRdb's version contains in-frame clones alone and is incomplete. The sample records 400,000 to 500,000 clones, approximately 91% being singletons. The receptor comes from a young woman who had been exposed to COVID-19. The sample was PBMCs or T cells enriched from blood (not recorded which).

The CDR3, as DNA: TGTGCCAGCAGTTCCAGGACAGGGGCCTACGAGCAGTACTTC. Protein: CASSSRTGAYEQYF. This chain uses TRBV6-2 or TRBV6-3 with TRBJ2-7; 9 bases are shared with TRBD1. This CDR3 contains 14 residues. Unmatched junction bases numbered 3, after V lost 4 bases and J lost 2 bases. CDR1 MNHEY and CDR2 SVGEGT come from the germline V gene.